This T cell receptor (beta chain) originates from a study of liver allograft versus peripheral blood T cells. Study-level information: The study compared liver allograft T cell receptor repertoires against peripheral blood repertoires of liver transplant recipients. Regarding the study as a whole: Peripheral blood reportedly held T cell receptor repertoires that differed from those inside liver allografts.

This clonotype was detected only a few times. Its target is not known. Via MiXCR, TCRdb re-called the reads, giving one row per CDR3 protein. The profile shows about 3,500 distinct CDR3 sequences, 13% to 15% of them singletons. This CDR3 has 12 amino acids. V shed 6 bases and J shed 7 bases, with 15 bases lying between them. Germline values: CDR1 DFQATT, CDR2 SNEGSKA (reference sequence). The rearrangement uses TRBV20-1 and TRBJ1-1; TRBD1 might be the D (6 bases). The sequence was collected from a human patient who had a liver transplant. A share of the T cells may be of graft donor origin. This chain's CDR3 is CSAPTRRGEAFF. CDR3 sequence (DNA): TGCAGTGCCCCCACGCGCAGGGGTGAAGCTTTCTTT.